This TCR beta chain was identified in a study of blood T cell repertoires in COVID-19. In the original processing: The assay estimated nucleated cells by amplifying reference gene primers. The data were produced by immunoSEQ multiplex PCR, yet TCRdb's version contains in-frame clones alone and is incomplete. V and J calls and clone size are those listed in that table; D and trimming were worked out from the DNA. This table holds fewer than 400,000 clones, roughly 90% found once. All enrollees were roughly 18 to 89 years old and from around 25 US areas. The receptor's source is a woman aged 30 to 39 who had been exposed to COVID-19. Material for sequencing was PBMCs or T cells enriched from blood (not recorded which).

CDR3 DNA: TGTGCCAGCAGACGCGGGGGTGCTAACTATGGCTACACCTTC. Protein: CASRRGGANYGYTF. J is TRBJ1-2 and V is TRBV7-2; D perhaps matches TRBD1 (5 bases). V lost 6 bases, J lost 0 bases, and 11 bases lay in between. CDR3 length: 14 residues. Germline V CDR1 and CDR2: SGHTA, FQGNSA.